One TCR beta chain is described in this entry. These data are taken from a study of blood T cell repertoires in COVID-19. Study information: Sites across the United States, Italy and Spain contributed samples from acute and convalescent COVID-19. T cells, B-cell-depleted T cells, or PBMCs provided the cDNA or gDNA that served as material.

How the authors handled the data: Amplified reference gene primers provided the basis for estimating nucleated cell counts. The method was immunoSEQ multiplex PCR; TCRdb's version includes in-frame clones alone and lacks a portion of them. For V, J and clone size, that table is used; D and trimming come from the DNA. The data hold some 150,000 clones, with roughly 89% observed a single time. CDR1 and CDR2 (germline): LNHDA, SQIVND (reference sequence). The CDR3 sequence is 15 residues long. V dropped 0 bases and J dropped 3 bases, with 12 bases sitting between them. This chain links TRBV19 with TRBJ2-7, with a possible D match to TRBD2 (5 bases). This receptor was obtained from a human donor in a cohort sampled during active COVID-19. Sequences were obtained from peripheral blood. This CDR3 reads CASSIEKDGLYEQYF. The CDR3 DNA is TGTGCCAGTAGTATAGAGAAGGACGGACTCTACGAGCAGTACTTC.